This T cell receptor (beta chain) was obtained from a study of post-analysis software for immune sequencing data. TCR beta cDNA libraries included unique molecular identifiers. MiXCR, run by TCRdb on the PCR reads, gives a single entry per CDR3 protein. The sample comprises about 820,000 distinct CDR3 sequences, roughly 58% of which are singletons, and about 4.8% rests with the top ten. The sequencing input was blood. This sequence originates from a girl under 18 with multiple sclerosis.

CDR3 amino acids: CASTQLGRIYGYTF. DNA of the CDR3: TGTGCCAGCACCCAACTGGGACGGATTTATGGCTACACCTTC. The J gene is TRBJ1-2, the V gene TRBV6-5; possible D gene TRBD1, 5 bases. Germline V gene lookup returns CDR1 MNHEY and CDR2 SVGAGI. V shed 7 bases and J shed 5 bases, with 17 bases lying between them. The CDR3 runs 14 residues.